This entry is about one TCR beta chain. Its antigen is unidentified. The source of the sample is a study of cytomegalovirus exposure and HLA in healthy donors. Study-level results: Donors were assumed by presence/absence analyses to have roughly uniform sequencing depth.

60 Vbeta and 13 Jbeta primers were used in PCR. Generated by immunoSEQ multiplex PCR, the TCRdb table keeps only in-frame clones and is missing some. The sample totals 110,000 to 150,000 clones. Sequencing was carried out using PBMCs. This receptor was taken from a male donor in good health and CMV-seronegative.

The CDR3 sequence: CASSQISGGAINEQFF. Here the CDR3 DNA reads TGTGCCAGCAGTCAGATAAGCGGGGGGGCAATTAATGAGCAGTTCTTC. The rearrangement joins TRBV28 to TRBJ2-1; 10 bases match TRBD2. The CDR3 sequence is 16 residues long. V was pared by 5 bases and J by 7 bases, with 11 bases of the junction left unmatched. Germline lookup yields CDR1 MDHEN and CDR2 SYDVKM.